These 31 T cell receptor beta chains were sequenced from one sample in a study of T cell responses to AZD1222 COVID-19 vaccine. The protocol was immunoSEQ multiplex PCR, while the TCRdb copy is restricted to in-frame clones and leaves out a portion. The sample contains approximately 110,000 clones, 75% to 90% of which appear only once. Source: peripheral blood, taken 28 days after the second AZD1222 dose. The receptors shown here come from an adult who received the AZD1222 COVID-19 vaccine.

The chain employs TRBV5-4 and TRBJ1-5, with D possibly being TRBD1 (6 bases). Trimming pared 3 bases from V and 6 bases from J, leaving 10 bases between. The CDR3 is 13 amino acids. The germline gives CDR1 SGHNT, CDR2 YYREEE (reference sequence). The CDR3 DNA is TGTGCCAGCAGCTCCGGACAGTCTCAGCCCCAGCATTTT. Its protein is CASSSGQSQPQHF.

The J gene is TRBJ2-1, the V gene TRBV5-1, with TRBD2 identical over 7 bases. V gave up 5 bases and J gave up 6 bases; unmatched junction bases: 8. CDR3 length equals 14 residues. The germline V gene has CDR1 SGHRS and CDR2 YFSETQ. CDR3 DNA sequence: TGCGCCAGCAGTAGCGGGCAGGCCTTCAATGAGCAGTTCTTC. Translating gives CASSSGQAFNEQFF. Based on the CDR3 plus reference TRBV5-1 and TRBJ2-1, the full variable domain is KAGVTQTPRYLIKTRGQQVTLSCSPISGHRSVSWYQQTPGQGLQFLFEYFSETQRNKGNFPGRFSGRQFSNSRSEMNVSTLELGDSALYLCASSSGQAFNEQFFGPGTRLTVL.

This chain uses TRBV5-1 with TRBJ2-7; 10 bases are shared with TRBD1. CDR3 size: 13 residues. Germline CDR1 and CDR2: SGHRS and YFSETQ. The V segment lost 6 bases and the J segment 6 bases; nucleotides outside the gene matches: 6. As DNA, the CDR3 is TGCGCCAGCATCCGGGACAGGGGCGGCGAGCAGTACTTC. Encoded protein: CASIRDRGGEQYF.

The V call is TRBV12-3 or TRBV12-4, the J call TRBJ1-6; no definite D call. Trimming left V 2 bases short and J 11 bases short, with 7 bases between. This CDR3 spans 12 amino acids. The CDR3 region is CASSLWGTPLHF. CDR3 nucleotide sequence: TGTGCCAGCAGTTTATGGGGAACACCCCTCCACTTT.

This clone was seen once. Written as DNA, the CDR3 is TGCAGCGTCGCGGAGGCCCCGGGGAGTAGCGGGGGGGCCTCCTACGAGCAGTACTTC. As protein: CSVAEAPGSSGGASYEQYF. This rearrangement joins TRBV29-1 to TRBJ2-7, with 11 bases fitting TRBD2. V dropped 6 bases and J dropped 0; count of bases not matched to a gene: 19. The V gene's germline CDR1 is SQVTM and CDR2 ANQGSEA. The CDR3 has 19 amino acids.

The J gene is TRBJ1-4, the V gene TRBV5-4; possibly TRBD1 for D (5 bases). V was cut by 2 bases and J by 7 bases, with 9 bases left in between. This CDR3 is built from 13 residues. The germline gives CDR1 SGHNT, CDR2 YYREEE (reference sequence). As DNA, the CDR3 is TGTGCCAGCAGCTTATTTGGGACTGAAAAACTGTTTTTT. Its translation: CASSLFGTEKLFF.

The gene calls are TRBV6-5 and TRBJ1-5, with D unresolved. Trimming pared 6 bases from V and 2 bases from J, leaving 8 bases between. Looked up from germline, CDR1 is MNHEY and CDR2 is SVGAGI. CDR3 length: 13 residues. Here the CDR3 reads CASRGGGNQPQHF. The DNA of the CDR3 is TGTGCCAGCAGAGGTGGGGGCAATCAGCCCCAGCATTTT.

This chain connects TRBV29-1 to TRBJ2-1, with 7 bases lining up with TRBD2. This CDR3 contains 20 residues. CDR1 is SQVTM and CDR2 is ANQGSEA in the germline V gene. V lost 1 base, J lost 2 bases, and 20 bases stayed unmatched. CDR3 bases: TGCAGCGTTGAAGGGGGCTCAGGGAGGGTTACGATAAAGCCCTACAATGAGCAGTTCTTC. Encoded protein: CSVEGGSGRVTIKPYNEQFF.

The CDR3 DNA reads as TGTGCCAGCAGCTTCTGGGGGGAAGAGACCCAGTACTTC. This gives the protein CASSFWGEETQYF. V gene TRBV7-2 combines with J gene TRBJ2-5, with TRBD2 as a possible D gene (6 bases). Germline V lookup: CDR1 SGHTA, CDR2 FQGNSA. The CDR3 sequence is 13 residues long. Trimming shortened V by 3 bases and J by 3 bases, and 8 bases separated the two germline ends. Combining the CDR3 with reference TRBV7-2 and TRBJ2-5 gives the whole variable domain GAGVSQSPSNKVTEKGKDVELRCDPISGHTALYWYRQSLGQGLEFLIYFQGNSAPDKSGLPSDRFSAERTGGSVSTLTIQRTQQEDSAVYLCASSFWGEETQYFGPGTRLLVL.

The gene calls are TRBV6-1 and TRBJ1-2; D unclear. Trimming stripped 2 bases from V and 0 bases from J, with 13 bases between. The CDR3 sequence is 16 residues long. Per the germline V gene, CDR1 is MNHNS and CDR2 is SASEGT. CDR3 DNA sequence: TGTGCCAGCAGTGAATCTGGGAGGGAACCTAACTATGGCTACACCTTC. As protein: CASSESGREPNYGYTF.

The rearrangement uses TRBV5-1 and TRBJ1-5, with D perhaps TRBD1 (6 bases). This CDR3 region has 15 residues. V shed 4 bases and J shed 3 bases, with 14 bases lying between them. Germline values: CDR1 SGHRS, CDR2 YFSETQ. CDR3 bases: TGCGCCAGCAGCCCCGACGGACAGCCCAATCAGCCCCAGCATTTT. Amino acids: CASSPDGQPNQPQHF. The entire variable domain, with the rest obtained from reference TRBV5-1 and TRBJ1-5, is as follows: KAGVTQTPRYLIKTRGQQVTLSCSPISGHRSVSWYQQTPGQGLQFLFEYFSETQRNKGNFPGRFSGRQFSNSRSEMNVSTLELGDSALYLCASSPDGQPNQPQHFGDGTRLSIL.

This chain links TRBV29-1 with TRBJ2-7; 9 nucleotides match TRBD1. J was trimmed by 2 bases and V by 5 bases; bases with no gene match: 4. The CDR3 is made up of 13 amino acids. Germline loops: CDR1 SQVTM, CDR2 ANQGSEA. The CDR3 is CSVRTGDTYEQYF. The CDR3, as DNA: TGCAGCGTTCGGACAGGGGATACCTACGAGCAGTACTTC.

This clone was recorded only once. The junction departs from germline at one end; a sequencing error may be responsible. The chain recombines TRBV28 with TRBJ1-5; no firm D call. Germline V gene data show CDR1 as MDHEN and CDR2 as SYDVKM. The CDR3 is 15 residues long. The CDR3 nucleotides are TGCGCCAGCAGCCCCGGGAAAGATAGCAATCAGCCCCAGCATTTT. The encoded protein is CASSPGKDSNQPQHF.

The J gene is TRBJ2-1, the V gene TRBV5-1; 11 positions agree with TRBD2. Germline V lookup: CDR1 SGHRS, CDR2 YFSETQ. The V and J ends lost 4 bases and 8 bases, in that order; junction bases with no gene match: 8. The CDR3 totals 15 residues. The CDR3 loop reads CASSRTSGGRDEQFF. The DNA of the CDR3 is TGCGCCAGCAGCCGTACTAGCGGGGGTCGGGATGAGCAGTTCTTC.

The chain employs TRBV12-3 or TRBV12-4 and TRBJ2-7; D remains ambiguous. The CDR3 loop spans 12 amino acids. The V end was cut by 3 bases, the J end by 3 bases, with 6 bases between. The CDR3 loop reads CASSLMIYEQYF. In nucleotides, the CDR3 is TGTGCCAGCAGTTTGATGATCTACGAGCAGTACTTC.

This sequence joins TRBV7-2 and TRBJ1-6; 7 bases are shared with TRBD1. The germline gives CDR1 SGHTA, CDR2 FQGNSA. Trimming cost V 5 bases and J 7 bases; bases outside gene matches: 5. The CDR3 runs 14 residues. The CDR3, as DNA: TGTGCCAGCAGCCAGGACAGGAGCAATTCACCCCTCCACTTT. Translated: CASSQDRSNSPLHF.

This clone was observed once. V and J are TRBV10-3 and TRBJ1-2; D unresolved. Germline assignment: CDR1 ENHRY and CDR2 SYGVKD. The CDR3 runs 13 residues. Trimming stripped 4 bases from V and 3 bases from J, with 9 bases between. The CDR3 is CAISAIQDYGYTF. CDR3 sequence (DNA): TGTGCCATCAGTGCGATTCAGGACTATGGCTACACCTTC.

This clone rates as medium-sized (0.01 to 0.1%). V usage is TRBV28 and J usage is TRBJ1-1; no definite D call. The V gene lost 2 bases and the J gene lost 10 bases, with 14 bases spanning the gap. Germline CDR1 and CDR2: MDHEN and SYDVKM. The CDR3 has 13 amino acids. This CDR3 is CASSLKSPVGAFF. CDR3 in DNA: TGTGCCAGCAGTTTAAAGAGTCCGGTTGGAGCTTTCTTT.

This clone was recorded only once. The chain couples TRBV7-9 to TRBJ2-7; D is perhaps TRBD1 (6 bases). CDR3 size: 14 residues. Trimming left V 3 bases short and J 2 bases short, with 11 bases between. CDR1 is SEHNR, CDR2 FQNEAQ, per germline (reference sequence). DNA for the CDR3: TGTGCCAGCAGCTTGCGACAGGCCGCCTACGAGCAGTACTTC. It is translated as CASSLRQAAYEQYF.

A note on this clone: Other nucleotide sequences from this sample produce the same CDR3. The chain combines TRBV30 with TRBJ1-5; tentatively, D is TRBD1 (5 bases). The V end was cut by 2 bases, the J end by 5 bases, with 10 bases between. The CDR3 totals 13 residues. Germline V gene sequence: CDR1 GTSNPN, CDR2 SVGIG (reference sequence). The CDR3 region has the DNA TGTGCCTGGAGTCGGCAGGGCGATCAGCCCCAGCATTTT. Translated: CAWSRQGDQPQHF.

This sequence joins TRBV7-2 and TRBJ2-2; D not certain. Germline CDR1 and CDR2: SGHTA and FQGNSA. V gave up 1 base and J gave up 6 bases, with 6 bases separating them. The CDR3 covers 13 residues. CDR3 DNA: TGTGCCAGCAGCTTAGATGGGGCCGGGGAGCTGTTTTTT. Protein: CASSLDGAGELFF.

This chain joins TRBV27 and TRBJ2-7, with 7 bases matching TRBD1. The V and J ends lost 6 bases and 2 bases, in that order; junction bases with no gene match: 4. CDR3 length: 13 residues. Looked up from germline, CDR1 is MNHEY and CDR2 is SMNVEV (reference sequence). DNA of the CDR3: TGTGCCAGCAGCCAGGGGGTCCCCTACGAGCAGTACTTC. Protein sequence: CASSQGVPYEQYF.

The CDR3 sequence is CASSLRPRTSTDTQYF. The CDR3 region has the DNA TGTGCCAGCAGCTTAAGACCCAGAACTAGCACAGATACGCAGTATTTT. The genes are TRBV7-9 and TRBJ2-3; D is undetermined. V shed 2 bases and J shed 0 bases, with 12 bases lying between them. This CDR3 region has 16 residues. Germline V lookup: CDR1 SEHNR, CDR2 FQNEAQ (reference sequence).

This clone showed up just a few times. This rearrangement joins TRBV28 to TRBJ1-5; D is uncertain. Trimming removed 10 bases from V and 0 bases from J, with 10 bases in between. The V gene's germline CDR1 is MDHEN and CDR2 SYDVKM. The CDR3 length is 13 residues. DNA for the CDR3: TGTGCCATCAACAGCTATAGCAATCAGCCCCAGCATTTT. As protein: CAINSYSNQPQHF.

The J gene is TRBJ2-7, the V gene TRBV24-1, with D hard to call. The CDR3 runs to 11 residues. V lost 9 bases, J lost 1 base, and 6 bases lay in between. CDR1 is KGHDR, CDR2 SFDVKD, per germline. The CDR3 protein is CATGESYEQYF. CDR3 in DNA: TGTGCCACCGGCGAGTCCTACGAGCAGTACTTC.

The chain couples TRBV2 to TRBJ1-5, with 9 bases fitting TRBD1. The germline gives CDR1 SNHLY, CDR2 FYNNEI. The CDR3 totals 15 residues. V trimming: 6 bases; J trimming: 2 bases; junction bases outside the gene matches: 5. CDR3 DNA: TGTGCCAGCAGAGGGGACAGGGTAGGCAATCAGCCCCAGCATTTT. Protein: CASRGDRVGNQPQHF. Based on the CDR3 plus reference TRBV2 and TRBJ1-5, the full variable domain is EPEVTQTPSHQVTQMGQEVILRCVPISNHLYFYWYRQILGQKVEFLVSFYNNEISEKSEIFDDQFSVERPDGSNFTLKIRSTKLEDSAMYFCASRGDRVGNQPQHFGDGTRLSIL.

This CDR3 reads CASSFYQGARGAFF. The CDR3 coding sequence is TGTGCCAGCAGTTTTTACCAGGGGGCGAGGGGTGCTTTCTTT. The V call is TRBV28, the J call TRBJ1-1, with 8 bases aligning to TRBD1. J lost 11 bases, V lost 3 bases, and 11 bases had no gene match. The germline CDR1 and CDR2 sequences are MDHEN and SYDVKM. The CDR3 extends over 14 amino acids. Full variable domain (remainder filled in from reference TRBV28 and TRBJ1-1): DVKVTQSSRYLVKRTGEKVFLECVQDMDHENMFWYRQDPGLGLRLIYFSYDVKMKEKGDIPEGYSVSREKKERFSLILESASTNQTSMYLCASSFYQGARGAFFGQGTRLTVV.

The J gene is TRBJ2-4, the V gene TRBV9; 11 bases match TRBD1. Trimming at V came to 0 bases and at J to 4 bases, leaving 3 bases not matched to a gene. The CDR3 spans 16 residues. Germline assignment: CDR1 SGDLS and CDR2 YYNGEE. CDR3 nucleotide sequence: TGTGCCAGCAGCGTAGTCGGACAGGGGGCGAAAAACATTCAGTACTTC. It yields the protein CASSVVGQGAKNIQYF.

The chain couples TRBV7-2 to TRBJ1-4, with D uncertain. The CDR3 contains 15 residues. V was clipped by 5 bases and J by 6 bases, with 16 bases between them. CDR1 and CDR2 (germline): SGHTA, FQGNSA. The CDR3 loop reads CASSRGGRYDEKLFF. The CDR3 DNA sequence: TGTGCCAGCAGCCGGGGAGGACGGTACGATGAAAAACTGTTTTTT.

The chain joins TRBV28 to TRBJ1-5; D is possibly TRBD1 (6 bases). V lost 9 bases to trimming and J lost 2 bases, with 14 bases between them. Germline CDR1 reads MDHEN; CDR2 reads SYDVKM. This CDR3 is built from 14 residues. The CDR3 protein is CASFPGQGNQPQHF. The DNA for the CDR3 is TGTGCCAGTTTTCCGGGACAAGGCAATCAGCCCCAGCATTTT.

The chain has TRBV28 and TRBJ1-1; the D gene is possibly TRBD1 (5 bases). CDR3 size: 12 residues. V dropped 8 bases and J dropped 3 bases, with 10 bases sitting between them. Germline CDR1 reads MDHEN; CDR2 reads SYDVKM. The CDR3 loop is CASGRADTEAFF. CDR3 DNA sequence: TGTGCCAGCGGCAGGGCCGACACTGAAGCTTTCTTT.